This T cell receptor beta chain stems from a study of vaccination and CD4 T cells after COVID-19. Treatment here: roughly 11-day PBMC culture with coronavirus spike peptide pools or control peptides (ViraFEST assay). A negative selection step was used to isolate CD4+ T cells once culture had run for around 10 days. This clonotype showed up just once. Its cognate antigen is unknown. Sequencing of cultured CD4+ T cell DNA used the Oncomine TCR Beta short-read assay. In TCRdb, the PCR reads were re-called with MiXCR into one record per CDR3 protein. The sample includes some 16,000 distinct CDR3 sequences, approximately 50% of them seen just once. This CDR3 comprises 15 residues. Trimming took 2 bases from V and 0 from J, leaving 13 bases between them. The germline V gene encodes CDR1 SQVTM and CDR2 ANQGSEA.

The sample taken for sequencing was CD4+ T cells from blood, cultured in vitro. The V gene is TRBV29-1, the J gene TRBJ1-1; perhaps TRBD1 as D (6 bases). The TCR sequence derives from a human donor who had recovered from COVID-19. The CDR3 coding sequence is TGCAGCGTTGAAAGGGACACCAGATTGAACACTGAAGCTTTCTTT. Its translation is CSVERDTRLNTEAFF.